The source of this T cell receptor (beta chain) is a study of radiotherapy plus CTLA-4 blockade in lung cancer. Study-wide points: After radiotherapy and ipilimumab, tumor-derived clones expanded in peripheral blood. Reports state that early shifts in blood T cell clones, with interferon-beta, best predicted response.

Worth noting for this clone: Antigen specificity is unknown.

Generated by immunoSEQ multiplex PCR, the TCRdb table keeps only in-frame clones and is missing some. This repertoire shows approximately 67,000 clones, around 83% found once; its top ten account for 4%. This receptor was taken from a human donor with non-small cell lung cancer who had a partial response to radiotherapy plus ipilimumab. The sequenced sample was peripheral blood, obtained from a patient treated with radiotherapy plus ipilimumab.

The CDR3 here is CASSLVPLASQETQYF. CDR3 DNA: TGTGCCAGCAGCTTAGTGCCCCTAGCTTCCCAAGAGACCCAGTACTTC. J is TRBJ2-5 and V is TRBV7-2; D is perhaps TRBD2 (5 bases). CDR1 and CDR2 from the germline V gene are SGHTA and FQGNSA. The CDR3 has 16 residues. V was pared by 1 base and J by 1 base, with 13 bases between.